These 9 T cell receptor beta chains share one sample of origin, sequenced in a study of Graves' ophthalmopathy and Graves' hyperthyroidism. TCR beta CDR3 regions were amplified from RNA transcripts. Second-round multiplex PCR came after a first-round RT-PCR that employed HTBI primers. From the multiplex PCR reads, TCRdb called clonotypes with MiXCR, one entry per CDR3 protein. The sample carries about 740,000 distinct CDR3 sequences, 40% recorded once. Sequenced sample: peripheral blood. These receptors originate from an adult man with Graves' ophthalmopathy.

This clonotype came up a few times. The genes are TRBV6-4 and TRBJ1-2; 9 nucleotides match TRBD1. This CDR3 is 15 amino acids long. Germline trimming cut 6 bases from V and 0 bases from J; bases unmatched to any gene: 5. Germline CDR1 MRHNA, CDR2 SNTAGT. CDR3 nucleotides: TGTGCCAGCAGGAGACAGGGGGACGCTAACTATGGCTACACCTTC. This sequence encodes CASRRQGDANYGYTF.

This clonotype was detected only once. This may be a read error: a much more frequent sequence differs by one nucleotide. This chain uses TRBV5-6 with TRBJ1-1; D is ambiguous. Germline CDR1 SGHDT, CDR2 YYEEEE. The CDR3 totals 13 residues. The CDR3 region has the DNA TGTGCCAGCAGCTTGAACGATAACACTGAAGTTTTCTTT. The encoded protein is CASSLNDNTEVFF. The complete variable domain, with remaining parts taken from reference TRBV5-6 and TRBJ1-1, reads DAGVTQSPTHLIKTRGQQVTLRCSPKSGHDTVSWYQQALGQGPQFIFQYYEEEERQRGNFPDRFSGHQFPNYSSELNVNALLLGDSALYLCASSLNDNTEVFFGQGTRLTVV.

This chain connects TRBV2 to TRBJ2-2; D remains ambiguous. The length of the CDR3 is 14 residues. V lost 6 bases to trimming and J lost 6 bases, with 14 bases between them. Germline V CDR1 and CDR2: SNHLY, FYNNEI. CDR3 DNA: TGTGCCAGCAGCGTCCGGAGCGTCTCCGGGGAGCTGTTTTTT. Its translation: CASSVRSVSGELFF. Looking up the rest from reference TRBV2 and TRBJ2-2 gives the full variable domain: EPEVTQTPSHQVTQMGQEVILRCVPISNHLYFYWYRQILGQKVEFLVSFYNNEISEKSEIFDDQFSVERPDGSNFTLKIRSTKLEDSAMYFCASSVRSVSGELFFGEGSRLTVL.

This clonotype was seen at least ten times. This chain links TRBV14 with TRBJ1-2; D remains ambiguous. The V gene's germline CDR1 is SGHDN and CDR2 FVKESK. Trimming pared 4 bases from V and 1 base from J, leaving 4 bases between. The CDR3 totals 12 residues. The chain's CDR3 is CASSRNNYGYTF. The CDR3 DNA follows: TGTGCCAGCAGCCGAAATAACTATGGCTACACCTTC.

This sequence joins TRBV7-2 and TRBJ2-7; D unclear. The CDR3 length is 13 residues. Trimming shortened V by 9 bases and J by 0 bases, and 12 bases separated the two germline ends. CDR1 is SGHTA and CDR2 is FQGNSA in the germline V gene. The CDR3 protein is CASHPLASYEQYF. DNA for the CDR3: TGTGCCAGTCACCCATTAGCCTCCTACGAGCAGTACTTC.

This clonotype appeared many times. The chain couples TRBV7-2 to TRBJ1-1; D is uncertain. The germline V gene has CDR1 SGHTA and CDR2 FQGNSA. The CDR3 is 14 residues long. Trimming removed 4 bases at V and 0 bases at J, with 9 bases between. The CDR3: CASSSAIMNTEAFF. DNA for the CDR3: TGTGCCAGCAGCTCCGCAATCATGAACACTGAAGCTTTCTTT.

The chain carries TRBV6-5 and TRBJ1-2, with D possibly being TRBD1 (5 bases). Germline V gene lookup returns CDR1 MNHEY and CDR2 SVGAGI. V lost 6 bases, J lost 4 bases, and 12 bases lay in between. The CDR3 consists of 13 residues. The CDR3 DNA reads TGTGCCAGCAGCCGGGACCTGCTCTATGGCTACACCTTC. This sequence encodes CASSRDLLYGYTF.

This clonotype was seen only a few times. The V and J genes are TRBV11-2 and TRBJ2-5; D gene uncertain. Germline V CDR1 and CDR2: SGHAT, FQNNGV. V dropped 8 bases and J dropped 5 bases, with 21 bases sitting between them. The CDR3 loop spans 15 amino acids. This CDR3 is CASSLSRPPRETQYF. The CDR3 region has the DNA TGTGCCAGCTCACTCAGCCGGCCGCCCCGCGAGACCCAGTACTTC.

This clonotype was counted between two and nine times. The CDR3 sequence: CASSERGQPQETQYF. For the CDR3, the DNA is TGTGCCAGCAGTGAACGAGGGCAGCCCCAAGAGACCCAGTACTTC. The V and J genes are TRBV2 and TRBJ2-5, with D maybe TRBD2 (5 bases). The germline CDR1 and CDR2 sequences are SNHLY and FYNNEI. The CDR3 loop spans 15 amino acids. The ends were cut back, 2 bases at V and 1 base at J, with 11 bases in the middle. The full variable domain, with the rest looked up from reference TRBV2 and TRBJ2-5, is EPEVTQTPSHQVTQMGQEVILRCVPISNHLYFYWYRQILGQKVEFLVSFYNNEISEKSEIFDDQFSVERPDGSNFTLKIRSTKLEDSAMYFCASSERGQPQETQYFGPGTRLLVL.